A single sample is the source of the 27 T cell receptor beta chains below, sequenced in a study of blood T cell repertoires in COVID-19. Only in-frame clones appear in the TCRdb table, and some are missing; sequencing was by immunoSEQ multiplex PCR. The sample shows 300,000 to 350,000 clones, roughly 90% of them seen only once. Sequences were obtained from PBMCs or T cells enriched from blood (not recorded which). The receptor source for this set is a woman aged 18-29 years who had recovered from COVID-19.

CDR3 protein: CASSPTGFRGLEQYF. For the CDR3, the DNA is TGTGCCAGCAGTCCTACGGGGTTCAGGGGGCTGGAGCAGTACTTC. The chain uses TRBV6-6 and TRBJ2-7; 8 nucleotides agree with TRBD1. The ends lost 5 bases at V and 7 bases at J; junction bases unmatched: 13. Looked up from germline, CDR1 is MNHNY and CDR2 is SVGAGI (reference sequence). The CDR3 loop spans 15 amino acids.

This chain links TRBV14 with TRBJ2-5; TRBD2 agrees at 12 bases. This CDR3 contains 17 residues. With V trimmed by 4 bases and J by 1 base, 7 bases remained unmatched. Germline values: CDR1 SGHDN, CDR2 FVKESK. The CDR3 coding sequence is TGTGCCAGCAGCCCTGCGAGACTAGCGGGGGTCCAAGAGACCCAGTACTTC. Translating it yields CASSPARLAGVQETQYF.

The chain uses TRBV30 and TRBJ1-5; a weak D match, TRBD1 (5 bases). The CDR3 contains 14 residues. The V gene's germline CDR1 is GTSNPN and CDR2 SVGIG (reference sequence). Trimming took off 1 base at V and 7 bases at J, with 14 bases between the two ends. CDR3 sequence: CAWSAGVYVQPQHF. DNA for the CDR3: TGTGCCTGGAGTGCGGGGGTGTATGTGCAGCCCCAGCATTTT.

The genes are TRBV12-3 or TRBV12-4 and TRBJ2-7; tentative D call: TRBD1 (6 bases). The CDR3 consists of 12 residues. V lost 1 base to trimming and J lost 6 bases, with 7 bases between them. The DNA for the CDR3 is TGTGCCAGCAGTTTAGGGGGGCGCGAGCAGTACTTC. This translates into CASSLGGREQYF.

This chain connects TRBV4-2 to TRBJ1-4, with no clear D. V was shortened by 1 base and J by 5 bases, with 11 bases between the two germline ends. Germline-derived CDR1 and CDR2 are LGHNA and YNFKEQ. The CDR3 sequence is 15 residues long. Written as DNA, the CDR3 is TGTGCCAGCAGCCAAGCCCCCCAGGCAAATGAAAAACTGTTTTTT. Translated, it gives CASSQAPQANEKLFF.

V usage is TRBV19 and J usage is TRBJ1-4; D gene unclear. The CDR3 length is 15 residues. Looked up from germline, CDR1 is LNHDA and CDR2 is SQIVND (reference sequence). V gave up 2 bases and J gave up 0 bases, with 7 bases separating them. The CDR3 sequence: CASSIYGATNEKLFF. In DNA, the CDR3 is TGTGCCAGTAGTATATACGGTGCAACTAATGAAAAACTGTTTTTT.

This rearrangement joins TRBV4-3 to TRBJ1-5, with 7 bases fitting TRBD1. CDR3 length: 18 amino acids. V lost 4 bases to trimming and J lost 11 bases; unmatched junction nucleotides: 23. Germline-derived CDR1 and CDR2 are LGHNA and YSLEER. CDR3 sequence: CASSLEATGTAGFSAQHF. Written as DNA, the CDR3 is TGCGCCAGCAGCCTCGAAGCAACAGGGACAGCCGGTTTTTCGGCCCAGCATTTT.

The chain is built from TRBV4-2 and TRBJ2-7, with a weak D call TRBD1 (5 bases). In germline, CDR1 is LGHNA, CDR2 YNFKEQ. This CDR3 has 15 amino acids. V dropped 2 bases and J dropped 2 bases, with 13 bases sitting between them. For the CDR3, the DNA is TGTGCCAGCAGCCAATTAGGGGCGGAGCCCTACGAGCAGTACTTC. It specifies CASSQLGAEPYEQYF.

This sequence joins TRBV29-1 and TRBJ2-1; unclear D gene. CDR1 is SQVTM, CDR2 ANQGSEA, per germline. The CDR3 extends over 12 amino acids. V dropped 4 bases and J dropped 10 bases, with 14 bases sitting between them. CDR3 protein: CSVAFDLKEQFF. The CDR3 bases are TGCAGCGTTGCTTTTGACTTAAAGGAGCAGTTCTTC.

V gene TRBV11-2 combines with J gene TRBJ2-7; 8 bases match TRBD1. The CDR3 has 13 residues. Looked up from germline, CDR1 is SGHAT and CDR2 is FQNNGV. Trimming at V came to 5 bases and at J to 8 bases, leaving 8 bases not matched to a gene. The CDR3 here is CASSPGGPTKQYF. For the CDR3, the DNA is TGTGCCAGCAGCCCAGGGGGCCCTACGAAGCAGTACTTC. The whole variable domain, filled in from reference TRBV11-2 and TRBJ2-7, reads EAGVAQSPRYKIIEKRQSVAFWCNPISGHATLYWYQQILGQGPKLLIQFQNNGVVDDSQLPKDRFSAERLKGVDSTLKIQPAKLEDSAVYLCASSPGGPTKQYFGPGTRLTVT.

The chain combines TRBV2 with TRBJ1-2; D may be TRBD1 (6 bases). V gave up 5 bases and J gave up 3 bases, with 16 bases separating them. CDR3 length: 15 amino acids. CDR1 is SNHLY, CDR2 FYNNEI, per germline. This chain's CDR3 is CASSLNRDSHYGYTF. The CDR3, as DNA: TGTGCCAGCAGTCTGAACAGGGATTCTCACTATGGCTACACCTTC.

The rearrangement joins TRBV3-1 (or the pseudogene TRBV3-2) to TRBJ1-2, with no clear D. Germline CDR1 LGHDT, CDR2 YNNKEL (reference sequence). Trimming shortened V by 4 bases and J by 4 bases, and 10 bases separated the two germline ends. CDR3 length: 13 amino acids. CDR3 nucleotides: TGTGCCAGCAGCCGCTTCGGGAGCTATGGCTACACCTTC. It codes for CASSRFGSYGYTF.

This chain joins TRBV28 and TRBJ2-7; 8 bases are a match to TRBD2. Germline trimming cut 5 bases from V and 0 bases from J; bases unmatched to any gene: 9. This CDR3 contains 16 residues. CDR1 and CDR2 from the germline V gene are MDHEN and SYDVKM. CDR3 residues: CASSAGGAGLSYEQYF. Here the CDR3 DNA reads TGTGCCAGCAGTGCCGGGGGGGCGGGCCTCTCCTACGAGCAGTACTTC.

V usage is TRBV9 and J usage is TRBJ2-1; TRBD1 aligns across 9 bases. This CDR3 spans 15 amino acids. CDR1 and CDR2 (germline): SGDLS, YYNGEE. The V segment lost 4 bases and the J segment 3 bases; nucleotides outside the gene matches: 5. CDR3 sequence: CASSIDRGNYNEQFF. DNA of the CDR3: TGTGCCAGCAGCATAGACAGGGGGAACTACAATGAGCAGTTCTTC.

The rearrangement joins TRBV10-3 to TRBJ1-1, with D unclear. V lost 2 bases and J 0 bases, leaving 13 bases between the germline ends. This CDR3 has 16 residues. Germline V gives CDR1 ENHRY, CDR2 SYGVKD. CDR3 amino acids: CAISEGYGQVNTEAFF. The CDR3 DNA sequence: TGTGCCATCAGTGAGGGGTATGGGCAGGTGAACACTGAAGCTTTCTTT.

This rearrangement joins TRBV7-8 to TRBJ2-1, with 7 bases identical to TRBD2. V shed 1 base, J shed 5 bases, and the junction held 8 bases outside the gene matches. Germline lookup yields CDR1 SGHVS and CDR2 FQNEAQ. This CDR3 region has 16 residues. CDR3 loop: CASSLVAGVGDNEQFF. The DNA for the CDR3 is TGTGCCAGCAGCTTAGTTGCGGGGGTGGGCGACAATGAGCAGTTCTTC.

This chain uses TRBV9 with TRBJ2-5; D possibly corresponds to TRBD2 (6 bases). With 2 bases removed from V and 5 bases from J, the gap between germline ends came to 16 bases. The CDR3 runs to 15 residues. CDR1 is SGDLS, CDR2 YYNGEE, per germline. The CDR3 sequence is CASSVEGQSGETQYF. DNA for the CDR3: TGTGCCAGCAGCGTGGAAGGGCAGAGCGGGGAGACCCAGTACTTC.

A single count supports this clone. The chain joins TRBV2 to TRBJ1-3; D is ambiguous. V lost 7 bases to trimming and J lost 2 bases, with 12 bases between them. Germline CDR1 and CDR2: SNHLY and FYNNEI. This CDR3 has 14 residues. The DNA of the CDR3 is TGTGCCAGCATAGTAGAGGAAACTGGAAACACCATATATTTT. Translated: CASIVEETGNTIYF. The variable domain in full, completed from reference TRBV2 and TRBJ1-3, reads EPEVTQTPSHQVTQMGQEVILRCVPISNHLYFYWYRQILGQKVEFLVSFYNNEISEKSEIFDDQFSVERPDGSNFTLKIRSTKLEDSAMYFCASIVEETGNTIYFGEGSWLTVV.

This rearrangement joins TRBV20-1 to TRBJ1-6, with D possibly matching TRBD1 (5 bases). In germline, CDR1 is DFQATT, CDR2 SNEGSKA (reference sequence). CDR3 length: 15 amino acids. V gave up 3 bases and J gave up 6 bases, with 15 bases separating them. The CDR3 coding sequence is TGCAGTGCTAGTACGGTCATTGACAGTAATTCACCCCTCCACTTT. This codes for CSASTVIDSNSPLHF.

This clone was observed a single time. J is TRBJ1-2 and V is TRBV28; weak D call: TRBD1 (5 bases). Germline V gene sequence: CDR1 MDHEN, CDR2 SYDVKM. The V end was cut by 2 bases, the J end by 1 base, with 11 bases between. The CDR3 consists of 15 residues. CDR3 DNA sequence: TGTGCCAGCAGTTTAGTGGGACTCAATAACTATGGCTACACCTTC. This translates into CASSLVGLNNYGYTF.

The V and J genes are TRBV11-3 and TRBJ1-2; 10 bases match TRBD1. The CDR3 length is 15 residues. Germline V CDR1 and CDR2: SGHNT, YENEEA. V lost 5 bases to trimming and J lost 8 bases; unmatched junction nucleotides: 11. The CDR3 here is CASSTGDRGSGGYTF. DNA for the CDR3: TGTGCCAGCAGCACCGGGGACAGGGGTTCGGGCGGCTACACCTTC.

The genes are TRBV6-5 and TRBJ1-2, with D perhaps TRBD1 (5 bases). This CDR3 comprises 14 residues. The ends were cut back, 8 bases at V and 0 bases at J, with 13 bases in the middle. Germline loops: CDR1 MNHEY, CDR2 SVGAGI. The CDR3 DNA sequence: TGTGCCAGCCGGGCAGGGCTACCTAACTATGGCTACACCTTC. Protein sequence: CASRAGLPNYGYTF.

This clone was detected a few times. The chain links TRBV4-2 to TRBJ2-3; TRBD2 might be the D (6 bases). Germline V CDR1 and CDR2: LGHNA, YNFKEQ. V lost 0 bases and J 1 base, leaving 23 bases between the germline ends. This CDR3 comprises 20 residues. The CDR3 loop is CASSQDRGSGGNWGTDTQYF. The CDR3, as DNA: TGTGCCAGCAGCCAAGATCGGGGGAGCGGCGGGAACTGGGGCACAGATACGCAGTATTTT.

The chain joins TRBV5-1 to TRBJ2-5; 7 bases are a match to TRBD2. CDR1 is SGHRS, CDR2 YFSETQ, per germline. The CDR3 has 17 amino acids. Trimming at V came to 0 bases and at J to 7 bases, leaving 15 bases not matched to a gene. The CDR3 DNA is TGCGCCAGCAGCTTGGCCTTTCTAGCGGAGACTGTTGGGACCCAGTACTTC. Residues: CASSLAFLAETVGTQYF.

The V and J genes are TRBV4-1 and TRBJ2-7; 14 bases fit TRBD2. The CDR3 length is 17 residues. Unmatched junction bases numbered 4, after V lost 3 bases and J lost 0 bases. Germline CDR1 and CDR2: MGHRA and YSYEKL. The CDR3 protein is CASSQGLAGDFSYEQYF. The DNA of the CDR3 is TGCGCCAGCAGCCAGGGACTAGCGGGAGATTTCTCCTACGAGCAGTACTTC.

The chain is built from TRBV2 and TRBJ2-7; TRBD1 might be the D (6 bases). The CDR3 extends over 12 amino acids. Germline CDR1 and CDR2: SNHLY and FYNNEI. V was trimmed by 8 bases and J by 2 bases, leaving 10 bases between them. The DNA for the CDR3 is TGTGCCAGCCGACAGGACCCCTACGAGCAGTACTTC. It codes for CASRQDPYEQYF.

V is TRBV4-1 and J is TRBJ1-1, with TRBD1 matching over 7 bases. The germline V gene encodes CDR1 MGHRA and CDR2 YSYEKL. J lost 1 base, V lost 4 bases, and 6 bases had no gene match. The CDR3 is made up of 15 amino acids. CDR3 region: CASSRDSLWNTEAFF. For the CDR3, the DNA is TGCGCCAGCAGCCGGGACAGCTTATGGAACACTGAAGCTTTCTTT.